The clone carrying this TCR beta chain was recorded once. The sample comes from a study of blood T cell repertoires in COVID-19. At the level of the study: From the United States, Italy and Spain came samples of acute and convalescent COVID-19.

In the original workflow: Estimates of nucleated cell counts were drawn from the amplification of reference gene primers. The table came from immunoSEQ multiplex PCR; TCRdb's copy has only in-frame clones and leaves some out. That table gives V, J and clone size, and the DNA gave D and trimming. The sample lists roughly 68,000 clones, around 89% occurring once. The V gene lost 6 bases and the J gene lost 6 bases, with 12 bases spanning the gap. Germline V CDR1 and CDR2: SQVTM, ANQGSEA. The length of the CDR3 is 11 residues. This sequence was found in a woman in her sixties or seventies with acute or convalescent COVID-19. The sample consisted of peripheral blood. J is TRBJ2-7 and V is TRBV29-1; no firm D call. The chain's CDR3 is CSVISGSEQYF. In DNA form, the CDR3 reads TGCAGCGTAATCTCAGGTTCCGAGCAGTACTTC.